This entry is about one TCR beta chain. Time point in this sample: blood at routine non-recurrence follow-up after resection. Whole RNA was taken from tumor, nontumor lung or frozen PBMC; it was then sequenced unsorted. This sample was included in a study of spatial heterogeneity in lung cancer. Study summary: The donors comprised roughly 71 untreated early-stage non-small cell lung cancer patients. Beta-chain sequences consistently outnumbered alpha-chain sequences in detection.

After removal of 6 bases from V and 9 bases from J, the junction contained 5 bases not matched to a gene. Germline V gene lookup returns CDR1 MNHNY and CDR2 SVGAGI (reference sequence). This CDR3 spans 14 amino acids. Every TCR cDNA molecule carried a tag that served as a unique molecular identifier. MiXCR was run by TCRdb on the 5' RACE reads, yielding one entry per CDR3 protein. This sample carries some 120,000 distinct CDR3 sequences, more than 9% of them seen once, and the ten largest clones take roughly 17%. This sequence joins TRBV6-6 and TRBJ1-6; 10 bases map to TRBD1. Specimen: PBMCs, collected at follow-up. The receptor was derived from a male donor with early-stage non-small cell lung cancer. The CDR3 region has the DNA TGTGCCAGCAGCCCCGGGACAGGGGTTTCACCCCTCCACTTT. It specifies CASSPGTGVSPLHF.